This T cell receptor (beta chain) comes out of a study of shared clonotypes between healthy human individuals. Whole-study findings and limits: The represented genetic and exposure-history diversity was limited by the small number of donors.

V gave up 4 bases and J gave up 7 bases, with 16 bases separating them. The germline V gene encodes CDR1 MGHRA and CDR2 YSYEKL. The CDR3 extends over 15 amino acids. About this clone itself: The target antigen is unknown.

Those who donated, Caucasian adults without exception, all lived in Nashville, Tennessee. From CD4+ cells came CD45RA+ naive and CD45RA-negative memory subsets. Original methodology: ImmunoSEQ yielded junction-only sequences lacking quality scores, so filtering differed. Data came from immunoSEQ multiplex PCR; TCRdb stores just in-frame clones and leaves some out. D and trimming come from the DNA, and the V and J calls and clone size come from that table. The data contain 2 million to 2.5 million clones, roughly 93% of them seen just once; the ten biggest clones take up about 0.39%. The chain employs TRBV4-1 and TRBJ1-4; TRBD1 might be the D (6 bases). The specimen sequenced was naive CD4+ T cells from PBMCs. The subset: CD45RA+ positively selected. The source of this sequence is a young man in good health. Some clones in this sample may be carry-over from other donors' samples. The DNA for the CDR3 is TGCGCCAGCAGCCGCCAGGGGAGCAGCGGTGAAAAACTGTTTTTT. Translation gives CASSRQGSSGEKLFF.